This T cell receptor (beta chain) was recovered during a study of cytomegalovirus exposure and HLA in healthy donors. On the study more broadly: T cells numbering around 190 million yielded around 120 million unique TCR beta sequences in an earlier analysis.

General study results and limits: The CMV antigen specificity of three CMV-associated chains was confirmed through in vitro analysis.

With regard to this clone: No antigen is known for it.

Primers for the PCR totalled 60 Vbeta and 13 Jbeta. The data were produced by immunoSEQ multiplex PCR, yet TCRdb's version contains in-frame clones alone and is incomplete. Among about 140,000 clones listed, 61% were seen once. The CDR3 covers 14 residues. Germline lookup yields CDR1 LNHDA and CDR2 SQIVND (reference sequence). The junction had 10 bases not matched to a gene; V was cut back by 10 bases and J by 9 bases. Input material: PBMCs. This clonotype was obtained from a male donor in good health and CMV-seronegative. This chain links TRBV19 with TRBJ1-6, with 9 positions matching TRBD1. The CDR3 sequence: CATYLADRGSPLHF. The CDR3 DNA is TGTGCCACGTACCTTGCGGACAGGGGTTCACCCCTCCACTTT.